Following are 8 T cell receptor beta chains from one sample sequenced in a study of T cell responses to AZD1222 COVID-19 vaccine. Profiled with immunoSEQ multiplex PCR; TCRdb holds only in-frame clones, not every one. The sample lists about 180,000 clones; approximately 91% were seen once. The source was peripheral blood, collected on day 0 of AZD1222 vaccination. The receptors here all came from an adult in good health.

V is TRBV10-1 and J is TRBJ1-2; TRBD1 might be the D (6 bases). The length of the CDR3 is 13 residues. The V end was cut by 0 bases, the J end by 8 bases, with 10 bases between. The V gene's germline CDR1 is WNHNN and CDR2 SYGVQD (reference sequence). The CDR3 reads CASSESQGQGYTF. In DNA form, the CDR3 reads TGCGCCAGCAGTGAGTCGCAGGGGCAGGGCTACACCTTC.

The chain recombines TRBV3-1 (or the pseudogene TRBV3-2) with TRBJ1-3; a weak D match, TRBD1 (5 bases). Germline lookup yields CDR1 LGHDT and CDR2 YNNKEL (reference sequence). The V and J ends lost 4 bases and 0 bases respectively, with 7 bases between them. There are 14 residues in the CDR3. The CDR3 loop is CASSRDSSGNTIYF. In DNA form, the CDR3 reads TGTGCCAGCAGCCGTGACAGCTCTGGAAACACCATATATTTT.

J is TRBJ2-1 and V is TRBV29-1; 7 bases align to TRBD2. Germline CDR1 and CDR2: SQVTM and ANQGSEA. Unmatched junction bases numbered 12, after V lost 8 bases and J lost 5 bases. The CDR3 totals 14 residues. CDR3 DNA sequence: TGCAGCCCCCCTCCGGCTAGCGGAAACAATGAGCAGTTCTTC. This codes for CSPPPASGNNEQFF.

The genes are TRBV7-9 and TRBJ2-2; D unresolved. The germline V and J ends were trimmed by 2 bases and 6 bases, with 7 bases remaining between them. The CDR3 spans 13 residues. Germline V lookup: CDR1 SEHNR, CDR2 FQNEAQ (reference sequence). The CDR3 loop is CASSLMVSGELFF. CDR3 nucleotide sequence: TGTGCCAGCAGCTTAATGGTTTCCGGGGAGCTGTTTTTT.

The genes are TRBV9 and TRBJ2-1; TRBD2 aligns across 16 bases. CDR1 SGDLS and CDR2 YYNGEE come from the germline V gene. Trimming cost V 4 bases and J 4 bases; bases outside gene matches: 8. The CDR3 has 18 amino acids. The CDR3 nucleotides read TGTGCCAGCAGCAAGTCCGGGACTAGCGGGAGGGCGTACAATGAGCAGTTCTTC. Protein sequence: CASSKSGTSGRAYNEQFF.

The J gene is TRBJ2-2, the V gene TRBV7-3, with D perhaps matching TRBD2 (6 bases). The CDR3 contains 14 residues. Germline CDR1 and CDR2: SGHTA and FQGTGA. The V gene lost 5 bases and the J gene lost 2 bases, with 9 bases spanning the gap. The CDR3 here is CASSRDSNTGELFF. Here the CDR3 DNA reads TGTGCCAGCAGCCGGGACTCAAACACCGGGGAGCTGTTTTTT.

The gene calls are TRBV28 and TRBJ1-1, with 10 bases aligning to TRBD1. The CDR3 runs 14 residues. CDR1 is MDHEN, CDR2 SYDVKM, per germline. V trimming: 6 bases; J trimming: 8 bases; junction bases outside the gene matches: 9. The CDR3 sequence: CASSPTGGVIEAFF. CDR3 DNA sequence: TGTGCCAGCAGCCCGACAGGGGGCGTAATCGAAGCTTTCTTT. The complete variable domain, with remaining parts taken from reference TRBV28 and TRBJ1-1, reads DVKVTQSSRYLVKRTGEKVFLECVQDMDHENMFWYRQDPGLGLRLIYFSYDVKMKEKGDIPEGYSVSREKKERFSLILESASTNQTSMYLCASSPTGGVIEAFFGQGTRLTVV.

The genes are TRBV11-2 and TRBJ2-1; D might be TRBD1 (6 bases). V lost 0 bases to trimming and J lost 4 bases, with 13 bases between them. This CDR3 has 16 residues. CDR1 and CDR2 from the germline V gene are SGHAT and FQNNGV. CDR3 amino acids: CASSLDGQSIYNEQFF. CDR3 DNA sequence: TGTGCCAGCAGCTTAGACGGACAGTCAATATACAATGAGCAGTTCTTC.